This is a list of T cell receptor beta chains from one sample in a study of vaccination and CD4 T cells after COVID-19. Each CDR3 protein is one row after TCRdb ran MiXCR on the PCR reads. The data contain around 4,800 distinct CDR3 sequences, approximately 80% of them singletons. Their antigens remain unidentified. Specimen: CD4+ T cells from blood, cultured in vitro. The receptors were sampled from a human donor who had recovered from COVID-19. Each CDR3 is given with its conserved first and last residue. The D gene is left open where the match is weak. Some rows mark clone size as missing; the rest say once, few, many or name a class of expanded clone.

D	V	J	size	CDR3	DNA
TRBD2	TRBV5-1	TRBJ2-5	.	CASSLAWLAGGSETQYF	TGCGCCAGCAGCTTGGCCTGGCTAGCGGGGGGGTCGGAGACCCAGTACTTC
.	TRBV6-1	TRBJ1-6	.	CASSRQSGGSPLHF	TGTGCCAGCAGTAGACAGAGCGGCGGGTCACCCCTCCACTTT
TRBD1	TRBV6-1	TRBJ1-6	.	CASSEMGTASYNSPLHF	TGTGCCAGCAGTGAAATGGGGACAGCCTCCTATAATTCACCCCTCCACTTT
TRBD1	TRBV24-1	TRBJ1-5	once	CATSDLTGVQPQHF	TGTGCCACCAGTGACCTGACAGGGGTCCAGCCCCAGCATTTT
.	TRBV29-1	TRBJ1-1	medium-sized	CSAPDITRLNTEAFF	TGCAGCGCCCCAGACATAACGCGCCTGAACACTGAAGCTTTCTTT
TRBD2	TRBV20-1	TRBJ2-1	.	CSARVPSGGTSYNEQFF	TGCAGTGCTAGAGTCCCTAGCGGGGGGACCTCCTACAATGAGCAGTTCTTC
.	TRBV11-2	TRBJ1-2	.	CASSSNAYGYTF	TGTGCCAGCAGCTCCAATGCCTATGGCTACACCTTC
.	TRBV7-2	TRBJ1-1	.	CASSPGTPGVTEAFF	TGTGCCAGCAGCCCTGGGACTCCGGGCGTGACTGAAGCTTTCTTT
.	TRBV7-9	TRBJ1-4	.	CASSLSGGEKLFF	TGTGCCAGCAGCTTATCGGGTGGTGAAAAACTGTTTTTT
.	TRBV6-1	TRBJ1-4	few	CASSDLGGTNEKLFF	TGTGCCAGCAGTGATCTCGGTGGTACTAATGAAAAACTGTTTTTT
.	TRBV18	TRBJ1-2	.	CASSAQDEGYGYTF	TGTGCCAGCTCAGCGCAGGATGAAGGCTATGGCTACACCTTC
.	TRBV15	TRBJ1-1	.	CATSRDHRAEAFF	TGTGCCACCAGCAGAGATCATAGGGCTGAAGCTTTCTTT
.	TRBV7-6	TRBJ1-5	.	CASSSDSGLNNQPQHF	TGTGCCAGCAGCTCCGATTCAGGGTTGAACAATCAGCCCCAGCATTTT
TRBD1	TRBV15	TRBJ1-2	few	CATSARQGAVYGYTF	TGTGCCACCAGCGCCCGACAGGGGGCCGTCTATGGCTACACCTTC
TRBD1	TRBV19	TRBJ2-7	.	CASQTTGTVSYEQYF	TGTGCCAGTCAAACGACAGGGACCGTATCCTACGAGCAGTACTTC
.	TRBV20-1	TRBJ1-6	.	CSAPPSGGGSPLHF	TGCAGTGCTCCACCCTCTGGCGGGGGCTCACCCCTCCACTTT
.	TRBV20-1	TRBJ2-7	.	CSALSDSPERQYF	TGCAGTGCTCTATCCGACAGCCCGGAGCGGCAGTACTTC
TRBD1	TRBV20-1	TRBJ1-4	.	CSAIPGQVFEKLFF	TGCAGTGCCATCCCGGGACAGGTTTTCGAAAAACTGTTTTTT
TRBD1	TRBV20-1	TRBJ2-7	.	CSARSRGRTYEQYF	TGCAGTGCGCGGAGCAGGGGGCGAACGTACGAGCAGTACTTC
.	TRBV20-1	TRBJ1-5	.	CSATGDGNQPQHF	TGCAGTGCCACGGGGGATGGCAATCAGCCCCAGCATTTT
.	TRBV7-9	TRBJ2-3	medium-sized	CASSLRGSGLSTDTQYF	TGTGCCAGCAGCTTACGGGGATCTGGGCTGAGCACAGATACGCAGTATTTT
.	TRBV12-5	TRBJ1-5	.	CASGLFLGGQPQHF	TGTGCTAGTGGTTTGTTCCTGGGGGGCCAGCCCCAGCATTTT
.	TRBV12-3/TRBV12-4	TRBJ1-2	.	CASSPPVSGYTF	TGTGCCAGCAGCCCCCCCGTATCTGGCTACACCTTC